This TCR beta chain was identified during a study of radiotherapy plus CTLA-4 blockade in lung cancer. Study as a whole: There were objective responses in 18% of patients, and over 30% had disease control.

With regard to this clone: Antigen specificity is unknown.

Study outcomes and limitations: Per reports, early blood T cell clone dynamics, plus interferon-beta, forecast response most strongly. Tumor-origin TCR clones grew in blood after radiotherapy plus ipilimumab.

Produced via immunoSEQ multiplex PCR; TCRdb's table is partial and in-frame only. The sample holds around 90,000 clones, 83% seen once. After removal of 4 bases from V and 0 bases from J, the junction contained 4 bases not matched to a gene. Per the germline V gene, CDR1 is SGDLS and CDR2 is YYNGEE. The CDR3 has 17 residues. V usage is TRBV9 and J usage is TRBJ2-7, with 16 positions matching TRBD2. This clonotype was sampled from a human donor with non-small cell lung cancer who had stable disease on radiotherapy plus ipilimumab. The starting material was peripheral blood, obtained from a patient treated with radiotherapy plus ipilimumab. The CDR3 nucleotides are TGTGCCAGCAGCAGGGGACTAGCGGGGGGGTTCTCCTACGAGCAGTACTTC. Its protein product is CASSRGLAGGFSYEQYF.